Only a few counts were recorded for the clone carrying this TCR beta chain. No antigen is known for it. The PCR was carried out with 60 Vbeta primers and 13 Jbeta primers. TCRdb's copy holds only in-frame clones and misses some; the assay was immunoSEQ multiplex PCR. The profile shows around 100,000 clones, 7.5% to 8.5% of them singletons. This sample was included in a study of cytomegalovirus exposure and HLA in healthy donors. Study conclusions and caveats: Later work showed greater clonal expansion in HLA-associated TCR beta chains than in equally common others. A later analysis by the authors found several of the most significant clusters apparently linked to common viral pathogens.

Germline V lookup: CDR1 MNHNS, CDR2 SASEGT. V trimming: 4 bases; J trimming: 6 bases; junction bases outside the gene matches: 5. There are 14 residues in the CDR3. This chain uses TRBV6-1 with TRBJ2-7, with 11 bases matching TRBD1. The receptor was derived from a man aged 45-65 years in good health and CMV-seronegative. Specimen: PBMCs. The CDR3 DNA reads as TGTGCCAGCAGTGTTCTTGGGACAGGGGGCGAGCAGTACTTC. Residues: CASSVLGTGGEQYF.